This T cell receptor (beta chain) emerged from a study of T cell repertoires in MIS-A myocarditis. Profiled with immunoSEQ multiplex PCR; TCRdb holds only in-frame clones, not every one. Of about 10,000 clones in the sample, 75% to 85% were seen once. Germline V gives CDR1 SNHLY, CDR2 FYNNEI. The CDR3 has 13 residues. The germline V and J ends were trimmed by 10 bases and 0 bases, with 13 bases remaining between them. The source of this sequence is a man younger than 35 with fulminant myocarditis from multisystem inflammatory syndrome in adults (MIS-A) after COVID-19. Input material: right ventricle heart tissue obtained at autopsy. The chain employs TRBV2 and TRBJ2-7, with no clear D. CDR3 DNA sequence: TGTGCCACGACCGGAACAGACTCCTACGAGCAGTACTTC. Its translation: CATTGTDSYEQYF.